Below are 2 T cell receptor beta chains sequenced from a single sample in a study of PD-1 blockade in classical Hodgkin lymphoma (dated by TCRdb to about 2020). The intended sense of this specimen's time point label: cycle 1 day 1 (C1D1), immediately before nivolumab initiation. All trial patients had relapsed after autologous stem cell transplantation, with cohorts A, B and C differing in prior brentuximab vedotin exposure. Receptor libraries were prepared by the immunoSEQ multiplex PCR assay. This immuneACCESS table, as held by TCRdb, lists in-frame sequences with V and J called but not all clones. Of the missing ones, under half trace to an unresolved V gene in checked studies; the others have no known cause. For this sample the table gives approximately 11,000 clones, of which around 84% were detected only once. The top ten clones comprise more than 25% of the sample. The specimen comprised peripheral blood mononuclear cells (PBMCs), sampled at baseline. The origin of the receptors is a human donor with classical Hodgkin lymphoma.

The chain joins TRBV2 to TRBJ2-2, with 10 bases identical to TRBD1. The CDR3 has 17 residues. V was clipped by 8 bases and J by 0 bases; unmatched bases: 9. From germline, CDR1 is SNHLY and CDR2 FYNNEI. The CDR3 bases are TGTGCCAGCGGCACTCCGGGACAGGGGACGAACACCGGGGAGCTGTTTTTT. This encodes CASGTPGQGTNTGELFF.

The rearrangement links TRBV5-4 to TRBJ2-3, with a weak D call TRBD2 (5 bases). Trimming took 4 bases from V and 6 from J, leaving 15 bases between them. Germline assignment: CDR1 SGHNT and CDR2 YYREEE (reference sequence). This CDR3 region has 14 residues. The CDR3: CASSPDKGVDTQYF. For the CDR3, the DNA is TGTGCCAGCAGCCCCGACAAGGGAGTGGATACGCAGTATTTT.